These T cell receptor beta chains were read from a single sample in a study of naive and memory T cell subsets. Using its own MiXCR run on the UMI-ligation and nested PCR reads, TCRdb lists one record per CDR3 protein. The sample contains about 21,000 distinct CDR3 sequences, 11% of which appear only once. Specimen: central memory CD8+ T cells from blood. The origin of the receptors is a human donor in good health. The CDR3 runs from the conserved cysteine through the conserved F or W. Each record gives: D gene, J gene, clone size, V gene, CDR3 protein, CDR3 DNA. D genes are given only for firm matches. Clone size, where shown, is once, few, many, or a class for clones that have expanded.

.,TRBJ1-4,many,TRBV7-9,CASSFQANEKLFF,TGTGCCAGCAGCTTCCAGGCTAATGAAAAACTGTTTTTT
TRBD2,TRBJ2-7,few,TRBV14,CASSQVLGGSSYEQYF,TGTGCCAGCAGCCAAGTACTGGGCGGGAGCTCCTACGAGCAGTACTTC
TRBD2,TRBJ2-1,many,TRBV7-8,CASSRVSGGEQFF,TGTGCCAGCAGCCGCGTGTCGGGAGGCGAGCAGTTCTTC
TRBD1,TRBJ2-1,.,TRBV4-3,CASSQDEGASYEQFF,TGCGCCAGCAGCCAAGACGAGGGGGCGAGCTATGAGCAGTTCTTC
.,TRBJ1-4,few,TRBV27,CASSFGGWGEKLFF,TGTGCCAGCAGTTTTGGCGGCTGGGGGGAAAAACTGTTTTTT
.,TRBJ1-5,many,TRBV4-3,CASSQDRGQPQHF,TGCGCCAGCAGCCAAGATCGCGGTCAGCCCCAGCATTTT
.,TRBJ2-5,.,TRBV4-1,CASSPPGGWETQYF,TGCGCCAGCAGCCCCCCAGGTGGTTGGGAGACCCAGTACTTC
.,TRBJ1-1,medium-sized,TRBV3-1,CASSQDLADMNTEAFF,TGTGCCAGCAGCCAAGATCTGGCAGACATGAACACTGAAGCTTTCTTT
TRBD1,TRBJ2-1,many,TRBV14,CASRPDRGDSNEQFF,TGTGCCAGCAGACCCGACAGGGGGGACAGCAATGAGCAGTTCTTC
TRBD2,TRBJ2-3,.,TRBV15,CATSRASGRALYPDTQYF,TGTGCCACCAGCAGAGCTAGCGGGAGGGCCCTCTATCCAGATACGCAGTATTTT